A selection of T cell receptor beta chains follows, all from one sample in a study of graft-versus-host responses after intestinal transplantation. Which antigens these TCRs recognize remains unknown. Sequenced by immunoSEQ multiplex PCR; TCRdb stores in-frame clones only, minus some. The sample has approximately 100,000 clones, 85% to 90% seen once. This material consisted of unstimulated CD4+ T cells sorted from spleen or lymph node cells, taken before intestinal transplant. Every receptor here comes from a human donor who received an intestinal transplant. CDR3s include the opening cysteine and the closing phenylalanine or tryptophan. The D gene is left open where the match is weak. Some rows mark clone size as missing; the rest say once, few, many or name a class of expanded clone.

d_call	v_call	clone_size	j_call	cdr3_length	cdr3_aa	cdr3_nt
-	TRBV5-1	-	TRBJ1-1	15	CASSSWPGGDTEAFF	TGCGCCAGCAGCTCCTGGCCGGGGGGGGACACTGAAGCTTTCTTT
TRBD2	TRBV9	-	TRBJ2-3	15	CASSSRLAGVDTQYF	TGTGCCAGCAGCTCCCGTTTAGCGGGGGTCGATACGCAGTATTTT
TRBD1	TRBV5-1	-	TRBJ1-2	14	CASSLWGQNYGYTF	TGCGCCAGCAGCTTGTGGGGACAGAACTATGGCTACACCTTC
-	TRBV9	-	TRBJ1-1	15	CASSVVGQMNTEAFF	TGTGCCAGCAGCGTAGTAGGACAGATGAACACTGAAGCTTTCTTT
-	TRBV9	once	TRBJ1-6	16	CASSVGWGGWNSPLHF	TGTGCCAGCAGCGTAGGGTGGGGGGGGTGGAATTCACCCCTCCACTTT
-	TRBV19	-	TRBJ1-1	14	CASSIQGSSTEAFF	TGTGCCAGTAGTATCCAGGGATCAAGCACTGAAGCTTTCTTT
-	TRBV5-4	-	TRBJ2-5	17	CASSSVGTSSGAETQYF	TGTGCCAGCAGCTCCGTGGGGACTTCCTCGGGCGCGGAGACCCAGTACTTC
-	TRBV5-1	-	TRBJ1-3	17	CASSLEGAFHSGNTIYF	TGCGCCAGCAGCTTGGAGGGAGCCTTTCACTCTGGAAACACCATATATTTT
TRBD1	TRBV6-1	-	TRBJ2-1	15	CASSLESQGASEQFF	TGTGCCAGCAGCCTTGAATCACAGGGGGCAAGTGAGCAGTTCTTC
-	TRBV6-5	-	TRBJ2-7	13	CASRPGDLEEQYF	TGTGCCAGCAGGCCGGGGGACCTTGAGGAGCAGTACTTC
TRBD1	TRBV2	few	TRBJ1-6	16	CASSDPGTGANSPLHF	TGTGCCAGCAGTGACCCCGGGACAGGAGCGAATTCACCCCTCCACTTT
-	TRBV20-1	-	TRBJ2-7	11	CSARRAYEQYF	TGCAGTGCTAGACGTGCGTACGAGCAGTACTTC
TRBD2	TRBV7-7	-	TRBJ2-3	16	CASSRGLAESTDTQYF	TGTGCTAGCAGCAGGGGACTAGCGGAAAGCACAGATACGCAGTATTTT
TRBD1	TRBV6-6	-	TRBJ1-2	15	CASRPGTGGAYGYTF	TGTGCCAGCAGGCCCGGGACAGGGGGCGCCTATGGCTACACCTTC
-	TRBV5-1	-	TRBJ1-4	16	CASSPNSHATNEKLFF	TGCGCCAGCAGCCCCAACAGCCATGCAACTAATGAAAAACTGTTTTTT
TRBD1	TRBV9	once	TRBJ1-4	16	CASSLTAGTAYEKLFF	TGTGCCAGCAGCCTAACCGCCGGGACAGCGTATGAAAAACTGTTTTTT
-	TRBV2	-	TRBJ2-7	12	CASSEGGYEQYF	TGTGCCAGCAGTGAAGGCGGCTACGAGCAGTACTTC
TRBD2	TRBV5-4	-	TRBJ2-5	17	CASSLGGAGAQGETQYF	TGTGCCAGCAGCTTGGGGGGAGCGGGGGCGCAGGGGGAGACCCAGTACTTC
-	TRBV6-5	-	TRBJ1-4	15	CASSYSTATNEKLFF	TGTGCCAGCAGTTACTCGACAGCAACTAATGAAAAACTGTTTTTT
-	TRBV14	-	TRBJ2-3	16	CASSLTGLLGTDTQYF	TGTGCCAGCAGCTTAACGGGACTCCTGGGCACAGATACGCAGTATTTT
-	TRBV18	-	TRBJ2-1	11	CASSSLGEQFF	TGTGCCAGCTCATCCCTAGGAGAGCAGTTCTTC
-	TRBV4-2	-	TRBJ2-1	15	CASSQAGRQRHEQFF	TGTGCCAGCAGCCAAGCAGGCCGCCAACGGCATGAGCAGTTCTTC
-	TRBV7-8	-	TRBJ2-7	16	CASSLGRPGVAYEQYF	TGTGCCAGCAGCTTAGGCCGCCCGGGGGTGGCCTACGAGCAGTACTTC
TRBD1	TRBV6-6	once	TRBJ1-1	15	CASKWGTEPNTEAFF	TGTGCCAGCAAGTGGGGGACAGAACCGAACACTGAAGCTTTCTTT
TRBD1	TRBV5-1	-	TRBJ2-7	15	CASSFITGVPYEQYF	TGCGCCAGCAGCTTCATTACAGGGGTCCCCTACGAGCAGTACTTC
TRBD1	TRBV5-1	-	TRBJ1-2	15	CASSTRTGENYGYTF	TGCGCCAGCAGCACACGGACAGGGGAGAACTATGGCTACACCTTC
-	TRBV6-5	-	TRBJ1-5	14	CASSARGGVQPQHF	TGTGCCAGCAGTGCCCGAGGGGGGGTTCAGCCCCAGCATTTT
TRBD1	TRBV11-2	-	TRBJ2-6	18	CASSDETGGFSGANVLTF	TGTGCCAGCAGCGACGAGACAGGGGGTTTCTCTGGGGCCAACGTCCTGACTTTC
-	TRBV7-8	-	TRBJ1-2	13	CASSLGQTSGYTF	TGTGCCAGCAGCTTAGGGCAGACTTCCGGCTACACCTTC
-	TRBV19	-	TRBJ1-5	16	CASRSRVGAGNQPQHF	TGTGCCAGTAGGTCCAGGGTGGGAGCGGGGAATCAGCCCCAGCATTTT
-	TRBV15	-	TRBJ1-6	12	CATSTVNSPLHF	TGTGCCACATCGACAGTTAATTCACCCCTCCACTTT
-	TRBV6-5	-	TRBJ2-3	15	CASSYGLASTDTQYF	TGTGCCAGCAGTTATGGGTTAGCGAGCACAGATACGCAGTATTTT
TRBD1	TRBV5-6	few	TRBJ1-2	12	CASSTGDYGYTF	TGTGCCAGCAGCACAGGGGACTATGGCTACACCTTC
-	TRBV10-3	-	TRBJ1-1	13	CAISVAENTEAFF	TGTGCCATCAGTGTGGCGGAGAACACTGAAGCTTTCTTT
TRBD1	TRBV7-2	-	TRBJ1-1	13	CASSLLGQGDAFF	TGTGCCAGCAGCTTATTGGGACAGGGTGACGCTTTCTTT